This entry lists 16 T cell receptor beta chains sequenced from one sample in a study of cytomegalovirus exposure and HLA in healthy donors. Primers for the PCR totalled 60 Vbeta and 13 Jbeta. Produced via immunoSEQ multiplex PCR; TCRdb's table is partial and in-frame only. The sample lists around 180,000 clones; roughly 84% were seen once. The sequenced material came from PBMCs. The receptors shown here come from a boy aged 5 to 17 in good health and CMV-seronegative.

The genes are TRBV5-5 and TRBJ1-3; D is unclear. Germline loops: CDR1 SGHKS, CDR2 YYEKEE (reference sequence). The V end lost 4 bases, the J end lost 0 bases, and 8 bases lay between the germline ends. The CDR3 length is 14 residues. The CDR3 spells CASSGALSGNTIYF. CDR3 DNA: TGTGCCAGCAGCGGAGCTCTCTCTGGAAACACCATATATTTT.

This sequence joins TRBV7-2 and TRBJ2-2; 7 bases are a match to TRBD2. There are 14 residues in the CDR3. Germline-derived CDR1 and CDR2 are SGHTA and FQGNSA. Germline trimming cut 10 bases from V and 0 bases from J; bases unmatched to any gene: 5. This CDR3 reads CATGAGSNTGELFF. CDR3 sequence (DNA): TGTGCCACTGGAGCGGGGTCGAACACCGGGGAGCTGTTTTTT.

CDR3 DNA sequence: TGTGCCAGCAGCGTAGAAGGGGCGGGAGGGTACGAGCAGTACTTC. Translation: CASSVEGAGGYEQYF. The genes are TRBV9 and TRBJ2-7; TRBD2 matches 9 bases. Trimming cost V 0 bases and J 4 bases; bases outside gene matches: 5. The CDR3 consists of 15 residues. Germline V gene sequence: CDR1 SGDLS, CDR2 YYNGEE.

This rearrangement joins TRBV15 to TRBJ2-1; 9 nucleotides align to TRBD1. Per germline, CDR1 LNHNV and CDR2 YYDKDF (reference sequence). The CDR3 runs 15 residues. The V gene end was trimmed by 4 bases and the J gene end by 4 bases; junction bases not matched to a gene: 5. Here the CDR3 reads CATSKGQGTYNEQFF. In DNA, the CDR3 is TGTGCCACCAGCAAAGGACAGGGGACTTACAATGAGCAGTTCTTC.

CDR3 loop: CAWSLGEDQPQHF. CDR3 coding DNA: TGTGCCTGGAGTTTGGGGGAGGATCAGCCCCAGCATTTT. The rearrangement joins TRBV30 to TRBJ1-5; tentatively, D is TRBD1 (5 bases). The germline CDR1 and CDR2 sequences are GTSNPN and SVGIG (reference sequence). The CDR3 spans 13 residues. The germline V and J ends were trimmed by 2 bases and 5 bases, with 10 bases remaining between them. Complete variable domain (other parts from reference TRBV30 and TRBJ1-5): SQTIHQWPATLVQPVGSPLSLECTVEGTSNPNLYWYRQAAGRGLQLLFYSVGIGQISSEVPQNLSASRPQDRQFILSSKKLLLSDSGFYLCAWSLGEDQPQHFGDGTRLSIL.

This chain links TRBV9 with TRBJ1-2, with D tentatively TRBD1 (5 bases). There are 14 residues in the CDR3. Germline assignment: CDR1 SGDLS and CDR2 YYNGEE. V lost 7 bases and J lost 0, with 13 bases in between. CDR3 bases: TGTGCCAGCGGGGGGATGAATCCTAACTATGGCTACACCTTC. Its protein product is CASGGMNPNYGYTF.

The V and J genes are TRBV9 and TRBJ2-1; TRBD1 is a possible D gene (6 bases). CDR1 and CDR2 from the germline V gene are SGDLS and YYNGEE. V lost 3 bases and J 1 base, leaving 11 bases between the germline ends. This CDR3 has 15 residues. The CDR3 reads CASSAKGESYNEQFF. The CDR3 nucleotides are TGTGCCAGCAGCGCAAAGGGGGAATCCTACAATGAGCAGTTCTTC.

The chain carries TRBV9 and TRBJ1-1, with D unresolved. Germline lookup yields CDR1 SGDLS and CDR2 YYNGEE. The CDR3 has 14 amino acids. Between the trimmed V and J ends, which lost 2 bases and 4 bases, there was a span of 12 bases. The CDR3 loop reads CASSVSGGGTEAFF. Written as DNA, the CDR3 is TGTGCCAGCAGCGTCTCCGGAGGTGGCACTGAAGCTTTCTTT.

The CDR3, as DNA: TGCGCCAGCAGCCAAGGGGTCAGGGGCAGAGGACGGAATGAGCAGTTCTTC. Translation: CASSQGVRGRGRNEQFF. The chain is built from TRBV4-3 and TRBJ2-1, with a tentative D call TRBD1 (6 bases). The ends were cut back, 1 base at V and 7 bases at J, with 20 bases in the middle. The CDR3 is 17 amino acids. Germline V gene lookup returns CDR1 LGHNA and CDR2 YSLEER.

The chain recombines TRBV6-5 with TRBJ2-1, with a tentative D call TRBD1 (6 bases). Trimming took 5 bases from V and 5 from J, leaving 16 bases between them. CDR1 and CDR2 from the germline V gene are MNHEY and SVGAGI. The CDR3 consists of 15 residues. This CDR3 is CASSHQPNRDNEQFF. In DNA, the CDR3 is TGTGCCAGCAGTCACCAACCCAACAGGGACAATGAGCAGTTCTTC.

V is TRBV5-4 and J is TRBJ2-7, with 8 bases aligning to TRBD1. V shed 2 bases, J shed 4 bases, and the junction held 8 bases outside the gene matches. Germline lookup yields CDR1 SGHNT and CDR2 YYREEE (reference sequence). The CDR3 totals 15 residues. CDR3 coding DNA: TGTGCCAGCAGCTTAGGGGTGGACAGGGCATACGAGCAGTACTTC. Translation gives CASSLGVDRAYEQYF.

The genes are TRBV9 and TRBJ2-7; a weak D match, TRBD2 (6 bases). V was clipped by 0 bases and J by 2 bases, with 9 bases between them. The CDR3 length is 14 residues. Looked up from germline, CDR1 is SGDLS and CDR2 is YYNGEE. DNA of the CDR3: TGTGCCAGCAGCGTAGAAGGGACTGCCTACGAGCAGTACTTC. Residues: CASSVEGTAYEQYF. The whole variable domain, remainder taken from reference TRBV9 and TRBJ2-7, is DSGVTQTPKHLITATGQRVTLRCSPRSGDLSVYWYQQSLDQGLQFLIQYYNGEERAKGNILERFSAQQFPDLHSELNLSSLELGDSALYFCASSVEGTAYEQYFGPGTRLTVT.

This clone was seen a few times. The junction departs from germline at one end; a sequencing error may be responsible. The V call is TRBV28, the J call TRBJ1-5; possible D gene TRBD1, 6 bases. Germline loops: CDR1 MDHEN, CDR2 SYDVKM. This CDR3 has 14 amino acids. CDR3 nucleotides: TGTGCCAGCACTTTAGGGGGGGCCGAGAAGCCCCAGCATTTT. Its protein is CASTLGGAEKPQHF.

The rearrangement joins TRBV23-1 to TRBJ1-5; no clear D gene. TRBV23-1 is marked as an open reading frame, function uncertain. Between the trimmed V and J ends, which lost 1 base and 5 bases, there was a span of 12 bases. The CDR3 loop spans 15 amino acids. The CDR3 DNA reads TGCGCCAGCAGTCAATACGAGGTAGAGGATCAGCCCCAGCATTTT. Translation: CASSQYEVEDQPQHF.

The rearrangement joins TRBV30 to TRBJ1-5, with D perhaps matching TRBD1 (5 bases). This CDR3 has 13 amino acids. V lost 5 bases to trimming and J lost 5 bases, with 13 bases between them. Germline V gives CDR1 GTSNPN, CDR2 SVGIG (reference sequence). The CDR3 DNA follows: TGTGCCTGGCGTCAGGGAGGGCATCAGCCCCAGCATTTT. The encoded protein is CAWRQGGHQPQHF.

The table lists this clone with a few counts. The chain recombines TRBV7-9 with TRBJ1-1; D not resolved. The CDR3 is 13 residues long. V dropped 4 bases and J dropped 6 bases, with 12 bases sitting between them. The germline V gene has CDR1 SEHNR and CDR2 FQNEAQ (reference sequence). The CDR3, as DNA: TGTGCCAGCAGCTCAGAGTCCAGCGCTGAAGCTTTCTTT. This sequence encodes CASSSESSAEAFF.